These T cell receptor beta chains were read from a single sample in a study of OX40 agonist ivuxolimab in advanced cancers. The data were produced by immunoSEQ multiplex PCR, yet TCRdb's version contains in-frame clones alone and is incomplete. Of 40,000 to 60,000 clones listed, 79% are singletons. This material consisted of CD4+ or CD8+ T cells sorted from blood, taken in a trial of the OX40 agonist ivuxolimab. These receptors all come from an adult with an advanced solid tumor such as melanoma, head and neck, liver or kidney cancer. Each CDR3 is given with its conserved first and last residue. The order of the fields is V gene, J gene, CDR3 length, CDR3 protein.

v_gene: TRBV30
j_gene: TRBJ2-2
len: 14
CDR3aa: CAWSVEGYTGELFF

v_gene: TRBV15
j_gene: TRBJ2-3
len: 12
CDR3aa: CATSGGADTQYF

v_gene: TRBV10-3
j_gene: TRBJ1-1
len: 12
CDR3aa: CAGKSGNTEAFF

v_gene: TRBV6-5
j_gene: TRBJ1-1
len: 11
CDR3aa: CASNQGTEAFF

v_gene: TRBV5-1
j_gene: TRBJ2-5
len: 15
CDR3aa: CASSLVGGRVETQYF

v_gene: TRBV10-3
j_gene: TRBJ2-7
len: 15
CDR3aa: CAISEQTGVGSEQYF

v_gene: TRBV7-2
j_gene: TRBJ1-6
len: 14
CDR3aa: CASSSRQGNSPLHF

v_gene: TRBV4-2
j_gene: TRBJ2-5
len: 15
CDR3aa: CASSQDIRERETQYF

v_gene: TRBV10-2
j_gene: TRBJ1-4
len: 14
CDR3aa: CASSDSGGQEKLFF

v_gene: TRBV5-1
j_gene: TRBJ2-5
len: 16
CDR3aa: CASSLDRGWAEETQYF

v_gene: TRBV5-1
j_gene: TRBJ2-1
len: 17
CDR3aa: CASSLEELPSGNNEQFF

v_gene: TRBV7-2
j_gene: TRBJ2-3
len: 15
CDR3aa: CASSPRQGATDTQYF

v_gene: TRBV19
j_gene: TRBJ1-3
len: 16
CDR3aa: CASSITAGAGGNTIYF

v_gene: TRBV19
j_gene: TRBJ1-2
len: 13
CDR3aa: CASNWRGSRSYTF

v_gene: TRBV6-1
j_gene: TRBJ1-3
len: 12
CDR3aa: CAGGASGNTIYF

v_gene: TRBV5-6
j_gene: TRBJ2-5
len: 16
CDR3aa: CASSAWLYGGQETQYF

v_gene: TRBV7-2
j_gene: TRBJ1-2
len: 17
CDR3aa: CASSSTHRSGANYGYTF

v_gene: TRBV10-3
j_gene: TRBJ2-7
len: 14
CDR3aa: CAISESQGAYEQYF

v_gene: TRBV29-1
j_gene: TRBJ2-4
len: 14
CDR3aa: CSVEGVLAKNIQYF

v_gene: TRBV30
j_gene: TRBJ2-1
len: 14
CDR3aa: CAWKQRPASNEQFF

v_gene: TRBV4-3
j_gene: TRBJ1-2
len: 14
CDR3aa: CASSYRLENYGYTF

v_gene: TRBV7-2
j_gene: TRBJ1-4
len: 15
CDR3aa: CASSLEQGAGEKLFF

v_gene: TRBV5-1
j_gene: TRBJ2-2
len: 14
CDR3aa: CASSRDSSTGELFF

v_gene: TRBV7-2
j_gene: TRBJ2-3
len: 13
CDR3aa: CASRAISTDTQYF

v_gene: TRBV18
j_gene: TRBJ2-2
len: 16
CDR3aa: CASSMTGGYNTGELFF

v_gene: TRBV6-7
j_gene: TRBJ2-1
len: 13
CDR3aa: CARRNSTYNEQFF

v_gene: TRBV7-7
j_gene: TRBJ2-5
len: 12
CDR3aa: CASSRGGETQYF

v_gene: TRBV19
j_gene: TRBJ1-2
len: 14
CDR3aa: CATRQDPKNYGYTF

v_gene: TRBV19
j_gene: TRBJ2-5
len: 16
CDR3aa: CASSIVTGANQGTQYF

v_gene: TRBV6-1
j_gene: TRBJ1-2
len: 13
CDR3aa: CASSELTHYGYTF

v_gene: TRBV5-6
j_gene: TRBJ1-2
len: 15
CDR3aa: CASSLEGRGGYGYTF

v_gene: TRBV5-1
j_gene: TRBJ2-1
len: 19
CDR3aa: CASSHTRTSGRSGYNEQFF

v_gene: TRBV18
j_gene: TRBJ1-1
len: 15
CDR3aa: CASSLGQGRNTEAFF

v_gene: TRBV30
j_gene: TRBJ2-5
len: 13
CDR3aa: CAWGPGQRGTQYF

v_gene: TRBV9
j_gene: TRBJ1-3
len: 20
CDR3aa: CASSPQSGAHSASYGNTIYF

v_gene: TRBV5-1
j_gene: TRBJ2-5
len: 12
CDR3aa: CASSLAQETQYF

v_gene: TRBV30
j_gene: TRBJ1-5
len: 13
CDR3aa: CAWAGTVNQPQHF

v_gene: TRBV4-1
j_gene: TRBJ2-2
len: 15
CDR3aa: CASSRGTANTGELFF

v_gene: TRBV12-1
j_gene: TRBJ2-3
len: 17
CDR3aa: CASSFARGGGPKRTQYF

v_gene: TRBV28
j_gene: TRBJ2-6
len: 15
CDR3aa: CASISPRGGANVLTF

v_gene: TRBV5-1
j_gene: TRBJ2-4
len: 14
CDR3aa: CASSLNGNPDIQYF

v_gene: TRBV19
j_gene: TRBJ1-5
len: 15
CDR3aa: CASSIVGQGDQPQHF

v_gene: TRBV14
j_gene: TRBJ2-1
len: 13
CDR3aa: CASSHMAHGAQFF

v_gene: TRBV11-2
j_gene: TRBJ2-3
len: 14
CDR3aa: CASRRTGGRDTQYF

v_gene: TRBV25-1
j_gene: TRBJ2-1
len: 15
CDR3aa: CASSGFGGRAFEQFF